This passage covers 13 T cell receptor beta chains from one sample sequenced in a study of blood T cells in healthy people across ages. Combining a sample-barcoded 5' primer with a J-beta primer mix, a second PCR ran for 7 to 11 cycles. TCRdb re-derived calls from the 5' RACE reads in MiXCR, one entry per CDR3 protein. Of fewer than 800,000 distinct CDR3 sequences listed, 32% are singletons. The sequenced sample was blood. These TCRs come from a woman over 75 in good health.

This clonotype was observed many times. V usage is TRBV7-9 and J usage is TRBJ2-5; 12 positions agree with TRBD2. V dropped 5 bases and J dropped 5; count of bases not matched to a gene: 15. Germline V CDR1 and CDR2: SEHNR, FQNEAQ (reference sequence). The CDR3 runs to 18 residues. The CDR3 sequence: CASSAPSGGAPIEETQYF. CDR3 DNA sequence: TGTGCCAGCAGCGCCCCTAGCGGGGGGGCACCCATCGAGGAGACCCAGTACTTC.

Notes on this clonotype: A much bigger clone sits one base away, suggesting this may be a read error. This chain links TRBV2 with TRBJ2-3; perhaps TRBD1 as D (5 bases). The length of the CDR3 is 14 residues. Germline V gene lookup returns CDR1 SNHLY and CDR2 FYNNEI. V shed 3 bases and J shed 2 bases, with 9 bases lying between them. CDR3: CASSDPQVTDTQYF. The CDR3, as DNA: TGTGCCAGCAGTGACCCACAGGTCACAGATACGCAGTATTTT.

The count of this clonotype is one. The chain links TRBV7-9 to TRBJ2-7, with 7 nucleotides matching TRBD1. This CDR3 contains 15 residues. CDR1 SEHNR and CDR2 FQNEAQ come from the germline V gene (reference sequence). Trimming removed 5 bases from V and 2 bases from J; junction bases left unmatched: 9. CDR3 residues: CASSEGQIPAYEQYF. The CDR3 nucleotides are TGTGCCAGCAGCGAGGGACAGATACCCGCCTACGAGCAGTACTTC.

This clonotype was found a few times. The V gene is TRBV7-3, the J gene TRBJ2-2, with D possibly TRBD2 on 6 matching bases. Germline V gene data show CDR1 as SGHTA and CDR2 as FQGTGA. CDR3 length: 14 residues. V dropped 5 bases and J dropped 6 bases, with 13 bases sitting between them. CDR3 sequence (DNA): TGTGCCAGCAGCGCAAAAGGAGGGTCCGGGGAGCTGTTTTTT. Translation: CASSAKGGSGELFF.

The V gene is TRBV4-3, the J gene TRBJ1-2; D not certain. V was clipped by 0 bases and J by 9 bases, with 17 bases between them. The CDR3 runs to 15 residues. The V gene's germline CDR1 is LGHNA and CDR2 YSLEER. CDR3 nucleotide sequence: TGCGCCAGCAGCCAAGAAAGAGCTCCGGACGGCAGCTACACCTTC. This codes for CASSQERAPDGSYTF.

This clonotype came up many times. V is TRBV30 and J is TRBJ2-7; either TRBD1 or TRBD2 may fit D (5 bases each). V gave up 1 base and J gave up 5 bases, with 18 bases separating them. Germline V gene sequence: CDR1 GTSNPN, CDR2 SVGIG (reference sequence). CDR3 size: 15 residues. The CDR3 reads CAWSAPNGARDEQYF. The CDR3 bases are TGTGCCTGGAGTGCCCCCAACGGGGCTCGCGACGAGCAGTACTTC.

The chain links TRBV6-1 to TRBJ2-1; D is undetermined. Trimming removed 7 bases from V and 5 bases from J, with 15 bases in between. This CDR3 has 14 residues. Germline-derived CDR1 and CDR2 are MNHNS and SASEGT. CDR3 bases: TGTGCCAGCATTCCCAGCGAAACGCACAATGAGCAGTTCTTC. It is translated as CASIPSETHNEQFF.

This clonotype has at least ten counts. The rearrangement joins TRBV6-5 to TRBJ2-3; no clear D gene. Trimming left V 0 bases short and J 0 bases short, with 10 bases between. Germline assignment: CDR1 MNHEY and CDR2 SVGAGI. The CDR3 contains 16 residues. CDR3 sequence: CASSYSTLPSTDTQYF. As DNA, the CDR3 is TGTGCCAGCAGTTACTCGACGCTCCCTAGCACAGATACGCAGTATTTT.

This chain joins TRBV7-9 and TRBJ2-3; unclear D gene. CDR1 is SEHNR, CDR2 FQNEAQ, per germline (reference sequence). V was trimmed by 5 bases and J by 4 bases, leaving 10 bases between them. This CDR3 has 13 residues. This CDR3 is CASSPRTADTQYF. DNA for the CDR3: TGTGCCAGCAGCCCCAGGACGGCAGATACGCAGTATTTT.

As regards this clonotype: A much larger clone sits a single nucleotide away, making a read error possible. The gene calls are TRBV5-1 and TRBJ2-7; D gene unclear. There are 16 residues in the CDR3. Germline CDR1 and CDR2: SGHRS and YFSETQ. Deletions cut 0 bases from V and 10 bases from J, with 23 bases between. The CDR3 DNA is TGCGCCAGCAGCTTGGGCCCCATAAATTCACAAGAGGCCCAGTACTTC. This codes for CASSLGPINSQEAQYF.

The sample holds many counts of this clonotype. The chain employs TRBV5-1 and TRBJ2-5; TRBD1 aligns across 8 bases. Germline V gives CDR1 SGHRS, CDR2 YFSETQ. The V gene end was trimmed by 4 bases and the J gene end by 3 bases; junction bases not matched to a gene: 5. CDR3 length equals 14 residues. The CDR3 bases are TGCGCCAGCAGCCTGCCGGGACAGGAAGAGACCCAGTACTTC. As protein: CASSLPGQEETQYF.

This clonotype was seen a few times. The chain employs TRBV5-5 and TRBJ1-1, with unresolved D. The CDR3 is made up of 13 amino acids. V was trimmed by 2 bases and J by 5 bases, leaving 10 bases between them. Germline V gene lookup returns CDR1 SGHKS and CDR2 YYEKEE (reference sequence). DNA of the CDR3: TGTGCCAGCAGCTTCCTCACGTTAACTGAAGCTTTCTTT. Translated, it gives CASSFLTLTEAFF.

The gene calls are TRBV6-6 and TRBJ2-7, with 10 nucleotides matching TRBD1. V dropped 0 bases and J dropped 2; count of bases not matched to a gene: 1. Germline V gives CDR1 MNHNY, CDR2 SVGAGI (reference sequence). The CDR3 is 15 residues long. In DNA, the CDR3 is TGTGCCAGCAGTTACTCAGGACAGGGGGCCTACGAGCAGTACTTC. Its translation is CASSYSGQGAYEQYF.